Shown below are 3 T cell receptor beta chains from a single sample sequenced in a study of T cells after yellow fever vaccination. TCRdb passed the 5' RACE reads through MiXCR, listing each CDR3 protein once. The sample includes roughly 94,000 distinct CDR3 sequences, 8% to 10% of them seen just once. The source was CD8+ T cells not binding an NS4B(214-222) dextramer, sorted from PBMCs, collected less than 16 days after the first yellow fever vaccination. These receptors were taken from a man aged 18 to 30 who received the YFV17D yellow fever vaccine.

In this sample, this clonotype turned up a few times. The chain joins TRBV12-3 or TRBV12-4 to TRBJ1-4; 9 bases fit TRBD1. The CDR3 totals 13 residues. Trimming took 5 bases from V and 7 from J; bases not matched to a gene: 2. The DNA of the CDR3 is TGTGCCAGCAGTACAGGGGGCTCTGAAAAACTGTTTTTT. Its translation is CASSTGGSEKLFF.

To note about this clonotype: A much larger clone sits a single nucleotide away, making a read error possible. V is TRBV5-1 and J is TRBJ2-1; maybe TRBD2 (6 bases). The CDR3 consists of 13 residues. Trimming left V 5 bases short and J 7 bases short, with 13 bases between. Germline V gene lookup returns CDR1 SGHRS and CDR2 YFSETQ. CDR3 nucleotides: TGCGCCAGCAGTGACGAAAGCGGGAATGAGCAGTTCTTC. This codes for CASSDESGNEQFF.

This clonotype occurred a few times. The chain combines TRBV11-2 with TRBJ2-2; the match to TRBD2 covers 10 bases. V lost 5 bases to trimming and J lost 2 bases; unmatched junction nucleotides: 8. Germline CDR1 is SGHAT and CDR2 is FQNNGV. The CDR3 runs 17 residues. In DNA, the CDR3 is TGTGCCAGCAGCACCCCTTTAGCGGGGGGTAACACCGGGGAGCTGTTTTTT. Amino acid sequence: CASSTPLAGGNTGELFF.